The text below deals with one T cell receptor (beta chain). The data were taken from a study of blood T cell repertoires in COVID-19. On the study more broadly: Nucleic acid was either cDNA or gDNA, and it came from T cells, B-cell-depleted T cells, or PBMCs.

Participants' reported clinical history set cohort assignment. Per the authors' pipeline: Reference gene primer amplification in the assay estimated nucleated cell counts. Some clones are missing from TCRdb's copy, which holds only in-frame ones; the method was immunoSEQ multiplex PCR. V and J calls and clone size follow that table, whereas D and trimming were derived from the DNA. The sample includes over 350,000 clones, 87% of them seen just once. The length of the CDR3 is 13 residues. Trimming took off 7 bases at V and 0 bases at J, with 4 bases between the two ends. This chain links TRBV12-3 or TRBV12-4 with TRBJ2-6; D unclear. The clonotype comes from a young woman with acute COVID-19. The sample was PBMCs or T cells enriched from blood (not recorded which). CDR3 region: CASIISGANVLTF. The CDR3 nucleotides are TGTGCCAGCATCATCTCTGGGGCCAACGTCCTGACTTTC.